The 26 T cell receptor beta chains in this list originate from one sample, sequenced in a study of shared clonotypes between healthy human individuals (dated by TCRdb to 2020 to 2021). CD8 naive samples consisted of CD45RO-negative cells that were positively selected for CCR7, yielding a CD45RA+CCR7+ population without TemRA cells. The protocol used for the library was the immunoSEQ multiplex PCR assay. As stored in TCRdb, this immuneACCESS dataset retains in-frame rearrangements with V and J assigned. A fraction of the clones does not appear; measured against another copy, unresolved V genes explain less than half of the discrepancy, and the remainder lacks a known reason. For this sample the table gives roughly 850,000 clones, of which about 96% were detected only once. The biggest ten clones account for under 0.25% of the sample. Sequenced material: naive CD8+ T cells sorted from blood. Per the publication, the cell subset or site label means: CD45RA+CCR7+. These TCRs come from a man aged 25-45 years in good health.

CDR3 in amino acids: CASSPPGLAGEAYNEQFF. CDR3 coding DNA: TGTGCCAGCTCACCACCGGGACTAGCGGGAGAAGCCTACAATGAGCAGTTCTTC. The chain joins TRBV18 to TRBJ2-1; 14 bases fit TRBD2. Germline trimming cut 0 bases from V and 2 bases from J; bases unmatched to any gene: 3. CDR1 and CDR2 (germline): KGHSH, LQKENI. The CDR3 has 18 residues.

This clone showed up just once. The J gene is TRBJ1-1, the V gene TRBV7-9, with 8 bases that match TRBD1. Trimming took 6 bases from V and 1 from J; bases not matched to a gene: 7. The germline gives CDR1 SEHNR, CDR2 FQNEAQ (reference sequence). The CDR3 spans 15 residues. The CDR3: CASSPGGVGNTEAFF. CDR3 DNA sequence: TGTGCCAGCAGTCCAGGGGGCGTGGGGAACACTGAAGCTTTCTTT.

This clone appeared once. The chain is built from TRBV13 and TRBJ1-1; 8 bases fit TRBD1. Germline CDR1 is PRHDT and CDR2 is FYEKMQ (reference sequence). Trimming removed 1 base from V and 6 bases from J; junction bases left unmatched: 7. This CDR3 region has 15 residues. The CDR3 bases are TGTGCCAGCAGCTTAGCGCAGGGGGCGAGCGCTGAAGCTTTCTTT. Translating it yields CASSLAQGASAEAFF.

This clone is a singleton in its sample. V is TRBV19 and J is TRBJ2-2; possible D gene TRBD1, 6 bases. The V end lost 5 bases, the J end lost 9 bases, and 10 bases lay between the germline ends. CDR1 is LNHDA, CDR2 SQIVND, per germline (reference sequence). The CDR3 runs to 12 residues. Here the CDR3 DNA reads TGTGCCAGTAGTCTGGGGACAAGGGAGCTGTTTTTT. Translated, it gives CASSLGTRELFF. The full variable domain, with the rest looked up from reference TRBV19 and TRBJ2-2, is DGGITQSPKYLFRKEGQNVTLSCEQNLNHDAMYWYRQDPGQGLRLIYYSQIVNDFQKGDIAEGYSVSREKKESFPLTVTSAQKNPTAFYLCASSLGTRELFFGEGSRLTVL.

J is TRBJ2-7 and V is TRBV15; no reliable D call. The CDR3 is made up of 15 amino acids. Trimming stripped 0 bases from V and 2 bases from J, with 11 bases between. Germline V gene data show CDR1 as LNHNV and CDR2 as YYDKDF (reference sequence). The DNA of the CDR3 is TGTGCCACCAGCAGAGATAGGACGAATACCTACGAGCAGTACTTC. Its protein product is CATSRDRTNTYEQYF.

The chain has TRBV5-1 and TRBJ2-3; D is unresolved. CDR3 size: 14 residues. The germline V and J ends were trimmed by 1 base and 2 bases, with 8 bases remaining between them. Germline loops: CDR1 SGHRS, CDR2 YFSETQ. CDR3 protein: CASSLTGATDTQYF. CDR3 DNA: TGCGCCAGCAGCTTGACCGGAGCCACAGATACGCAGTATTTT. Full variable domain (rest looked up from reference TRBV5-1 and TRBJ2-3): KAGVTQTPRYLIKTRGQQVTLSCSPISGHRSVSWYQQTPGQGLQFLFEYFSETQRNKGNFPGRFSGRQFSNSRSEMNVSTLELGDSALYLCASSLTGATDTQYFGPGTRLTVL.

Here the CDR3 reads CASSPRLVEGSYEQYF. CDR3 coding DNA: TGTGCCAGTAGTCCCCGCCTGGTCGAAGGTTCCTACGAGCAGTACTTC. The chain employs TRBV19 and TRBJ2-7; no clear D. Germline V gene sequence: CDR1 LNHDA, CDR2 SQIVND (reference sequence). V shed 5 bases and J shed 1 base, with 18 bases lying between them. This CDR3 has 16 residues.

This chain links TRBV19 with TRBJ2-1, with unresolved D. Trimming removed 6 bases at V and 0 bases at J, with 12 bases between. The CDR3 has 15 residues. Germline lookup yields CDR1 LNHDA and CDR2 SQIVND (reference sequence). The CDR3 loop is CASSSAANSYNEQFF. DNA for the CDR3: TGTGCCAGTAGCTCCGCGGCAAACTCCTACAATGAGCAGTTCTTC.

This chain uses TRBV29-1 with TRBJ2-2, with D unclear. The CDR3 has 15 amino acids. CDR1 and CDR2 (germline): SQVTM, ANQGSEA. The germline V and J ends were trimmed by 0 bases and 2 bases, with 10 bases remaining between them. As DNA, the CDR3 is TGCAGCGTTGAAGATCTAAGCGTAAACACCGGGGAGCTGTTTTTT. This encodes CSVEDLSVNTGELFF.

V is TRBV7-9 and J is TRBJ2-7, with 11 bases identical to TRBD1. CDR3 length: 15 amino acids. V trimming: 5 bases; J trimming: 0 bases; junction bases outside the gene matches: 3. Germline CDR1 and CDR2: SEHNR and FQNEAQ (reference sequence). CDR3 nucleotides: TGTGCCAGCAGCCCCGGGACAGGGGGCTCCTACGAGCAGTACTTC. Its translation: CASSPGTGGSYEQYF.

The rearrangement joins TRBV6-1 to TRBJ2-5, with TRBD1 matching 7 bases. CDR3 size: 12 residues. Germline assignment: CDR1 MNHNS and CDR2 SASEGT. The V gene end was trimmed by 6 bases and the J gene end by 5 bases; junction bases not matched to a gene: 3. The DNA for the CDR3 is TGTGCCAGCAGACAGGGGTTGGAGACCCAGTACTTC. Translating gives CASRQGLETQYF.

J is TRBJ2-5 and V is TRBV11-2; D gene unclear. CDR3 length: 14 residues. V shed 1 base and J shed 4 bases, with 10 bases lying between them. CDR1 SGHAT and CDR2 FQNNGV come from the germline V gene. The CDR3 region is CASSLGPLGETQYF. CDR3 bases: TGTGCCAGCAGCTTAGGGCCGTTAGGAGAGACCCAGTACTTC.

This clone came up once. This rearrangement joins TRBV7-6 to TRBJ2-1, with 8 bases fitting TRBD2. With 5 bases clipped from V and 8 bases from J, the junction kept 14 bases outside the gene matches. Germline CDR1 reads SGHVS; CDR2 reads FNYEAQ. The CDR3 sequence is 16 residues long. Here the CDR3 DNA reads TGTGCCAGCAGCCTTTTAGGGGCGGGAGGCCGGGATGAGCAGTTCTTC. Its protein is CASSLLGAGGRDEQFF.

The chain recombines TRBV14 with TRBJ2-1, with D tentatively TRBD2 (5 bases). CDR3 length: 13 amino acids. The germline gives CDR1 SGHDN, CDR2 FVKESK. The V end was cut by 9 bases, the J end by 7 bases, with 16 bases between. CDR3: CASWGDGWNEQFF. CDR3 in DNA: TGTGCCAGTTGGGGAGATGGGTGGAATGAGCAGTTCTTC. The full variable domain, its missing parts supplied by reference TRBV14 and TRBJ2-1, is EAGVTQFPSHSVIEKGQTVTLRCDPISGHDNLYWYRRVMGKEIKFLLHFVKESKQDESGMPNNRFLAERTGGTYSTLKVQPAELEDSGVYFCASWGDGWNEQFFGPGTRLTVL.

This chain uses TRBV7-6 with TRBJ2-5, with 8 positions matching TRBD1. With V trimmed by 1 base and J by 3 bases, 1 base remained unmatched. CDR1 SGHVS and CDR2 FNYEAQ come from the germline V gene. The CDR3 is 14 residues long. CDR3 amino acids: CASSLETGEETQYF. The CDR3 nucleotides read TGTGCCAGCAGCTTAGAGACAGGGGAAGAGACCCAGTACTTC.

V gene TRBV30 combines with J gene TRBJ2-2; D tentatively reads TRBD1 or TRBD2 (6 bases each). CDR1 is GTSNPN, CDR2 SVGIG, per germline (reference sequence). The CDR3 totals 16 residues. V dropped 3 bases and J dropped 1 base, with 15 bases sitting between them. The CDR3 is CAWRLPGGQNTGELFF. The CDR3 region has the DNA TGTGCCTGGAGACTGCCTGGGGGGCAGAACACCGGGGAGCTGTTTTTT.

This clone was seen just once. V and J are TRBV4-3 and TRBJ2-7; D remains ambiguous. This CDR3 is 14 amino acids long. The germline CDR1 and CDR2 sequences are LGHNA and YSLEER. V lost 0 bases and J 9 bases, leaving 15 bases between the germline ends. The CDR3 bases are TGCGCCAGCAGCCAAGATATCTCTCAAGCCGTGCAGTACTTC. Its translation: CASSQDISQAVQYF.

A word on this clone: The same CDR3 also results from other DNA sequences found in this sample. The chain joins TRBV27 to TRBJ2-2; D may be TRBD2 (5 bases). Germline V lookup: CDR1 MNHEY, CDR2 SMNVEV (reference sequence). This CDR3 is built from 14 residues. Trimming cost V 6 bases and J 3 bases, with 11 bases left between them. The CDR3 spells CASSLSGYTGELFF. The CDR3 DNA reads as TGTGCCAGCAGCCTAAGCGGATACACCGGGGAGCTGTTTTTT.

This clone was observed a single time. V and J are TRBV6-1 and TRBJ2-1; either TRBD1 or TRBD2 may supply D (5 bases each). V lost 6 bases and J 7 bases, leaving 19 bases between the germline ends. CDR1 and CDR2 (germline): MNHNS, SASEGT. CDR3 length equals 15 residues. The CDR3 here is CASSLSPGTQNEQFF. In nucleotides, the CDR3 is TGTGCCAGCAGCCTAAGTCCCGGGACCCAGAATGAGCAGTTCTTC.

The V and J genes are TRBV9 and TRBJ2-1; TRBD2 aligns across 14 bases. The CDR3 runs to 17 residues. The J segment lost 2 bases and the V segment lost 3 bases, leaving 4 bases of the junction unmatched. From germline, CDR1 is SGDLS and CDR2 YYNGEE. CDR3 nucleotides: TGTGCCAGCAGCGATGGGACTAGCGGGAGCCCCTACAATGAGCAGTTCTTC. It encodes CASSDGTSGSPYNEQFF.

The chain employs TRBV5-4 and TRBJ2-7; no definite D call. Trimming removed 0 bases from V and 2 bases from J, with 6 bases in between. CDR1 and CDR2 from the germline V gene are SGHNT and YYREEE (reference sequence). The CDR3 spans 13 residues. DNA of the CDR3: TGTGCCAGCAGCTTGGATCCGACCTACGAGCAGTACTTC. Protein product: CASSLDPTYEQYF.

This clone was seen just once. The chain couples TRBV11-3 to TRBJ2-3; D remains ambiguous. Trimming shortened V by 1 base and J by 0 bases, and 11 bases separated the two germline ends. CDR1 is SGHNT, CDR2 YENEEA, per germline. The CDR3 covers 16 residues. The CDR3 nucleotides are TGTGCCAGCAGCTTAGGCACAGCTTCGAGCACAGATACGCAGTATTTT. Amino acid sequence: CASSLGTASSTDTQYF.

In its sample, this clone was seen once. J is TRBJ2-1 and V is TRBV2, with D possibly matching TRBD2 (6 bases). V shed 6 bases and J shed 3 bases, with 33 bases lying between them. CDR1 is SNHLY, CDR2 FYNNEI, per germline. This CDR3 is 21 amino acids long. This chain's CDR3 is CASSRSEEGGAYGGIYNEQFF. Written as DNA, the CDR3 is TGTGCCAGCAGCCGAAGTGAAGAAGGCGGTGCATACGGCGGGATCTACAATGAGCAGTTCTTC.

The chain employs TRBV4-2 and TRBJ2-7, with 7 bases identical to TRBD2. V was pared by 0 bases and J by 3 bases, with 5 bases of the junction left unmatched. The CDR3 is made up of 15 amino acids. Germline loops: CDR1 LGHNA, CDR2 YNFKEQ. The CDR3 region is CASSQDKPSGYEQYF. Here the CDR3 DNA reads TGTGCCAGCAGCCAAGATAAGCCTAGCGGCTACGAGCAGTACTTC.

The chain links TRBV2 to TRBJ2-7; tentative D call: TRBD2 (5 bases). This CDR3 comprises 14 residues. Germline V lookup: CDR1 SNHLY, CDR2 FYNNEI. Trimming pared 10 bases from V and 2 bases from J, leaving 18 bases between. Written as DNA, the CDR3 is TGTGCCATCCCGGGAAGGGAACAAACCTACGAGCAGTACTTC. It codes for CAIPGREQTYEQYF.

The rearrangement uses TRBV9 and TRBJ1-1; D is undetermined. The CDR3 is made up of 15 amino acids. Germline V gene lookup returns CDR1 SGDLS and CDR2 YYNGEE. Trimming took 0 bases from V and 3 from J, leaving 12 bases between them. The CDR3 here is CASSVEPGVDTEAFF. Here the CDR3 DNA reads TGTGCCAGCAGCGTAGAACCCGGGGTTGACACTGAAGCTTTCTTT.